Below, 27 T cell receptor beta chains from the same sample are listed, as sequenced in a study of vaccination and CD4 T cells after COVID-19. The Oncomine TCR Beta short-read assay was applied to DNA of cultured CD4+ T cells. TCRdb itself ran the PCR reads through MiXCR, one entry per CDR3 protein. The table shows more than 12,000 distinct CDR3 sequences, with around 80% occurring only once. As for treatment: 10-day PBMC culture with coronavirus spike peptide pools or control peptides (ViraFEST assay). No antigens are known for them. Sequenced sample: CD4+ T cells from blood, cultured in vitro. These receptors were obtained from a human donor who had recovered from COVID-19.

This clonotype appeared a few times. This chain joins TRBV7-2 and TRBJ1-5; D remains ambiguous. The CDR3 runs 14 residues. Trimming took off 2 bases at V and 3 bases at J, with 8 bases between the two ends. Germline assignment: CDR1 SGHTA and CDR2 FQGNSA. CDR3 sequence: CASSLRVVNQPQHF. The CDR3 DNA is TGTGCCAGCAGCTTACGGGTAGTCAATCAGCCCCAGCATTTT.

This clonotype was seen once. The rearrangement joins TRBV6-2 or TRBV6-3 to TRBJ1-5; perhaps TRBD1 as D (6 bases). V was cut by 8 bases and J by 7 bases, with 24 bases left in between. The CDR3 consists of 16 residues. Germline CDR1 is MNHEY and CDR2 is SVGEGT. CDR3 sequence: CASWSPTAGGGQPQHF. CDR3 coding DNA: TGTGCCAGCTGGAGTCCGACAGCCGGGGGGGGCCAGCCCCAGCATTTT.

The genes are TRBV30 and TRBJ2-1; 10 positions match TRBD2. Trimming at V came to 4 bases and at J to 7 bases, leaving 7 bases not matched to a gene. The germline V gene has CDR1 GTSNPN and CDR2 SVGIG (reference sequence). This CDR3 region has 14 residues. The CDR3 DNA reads TGTGCCTGGAAGCGTCTAGCGGGAGAAAATGAGCAGTTCTTC. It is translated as CAWKRLAGENEQFF.

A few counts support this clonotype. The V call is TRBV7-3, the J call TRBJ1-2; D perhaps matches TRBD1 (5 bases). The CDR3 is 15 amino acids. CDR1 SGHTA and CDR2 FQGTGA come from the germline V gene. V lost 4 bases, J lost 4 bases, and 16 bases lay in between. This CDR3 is CASSSPGTSSYGYTF. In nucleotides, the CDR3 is TGTGCCAGCAGCTCCCCGGGGACCTCGAGCTATGGCTACACCTTC.

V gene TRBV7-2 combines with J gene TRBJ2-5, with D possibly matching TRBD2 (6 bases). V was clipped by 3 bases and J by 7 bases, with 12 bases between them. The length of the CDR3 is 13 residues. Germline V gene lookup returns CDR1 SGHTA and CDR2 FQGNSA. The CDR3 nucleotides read TGTGCCAGCAGCTTTACTAGCATTGGGACCCAGTACTTC. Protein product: CASSFTSIGTQYF.

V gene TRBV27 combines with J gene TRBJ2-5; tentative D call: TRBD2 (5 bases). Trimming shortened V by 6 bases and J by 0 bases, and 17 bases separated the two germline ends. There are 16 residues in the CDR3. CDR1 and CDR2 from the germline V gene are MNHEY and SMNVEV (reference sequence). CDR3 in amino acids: CASSNSRRLYQETQYF. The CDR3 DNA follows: TGTGCCAGCAGCAATTCCAGGAGACTATACCAAGAGACCCAGTACTTC.

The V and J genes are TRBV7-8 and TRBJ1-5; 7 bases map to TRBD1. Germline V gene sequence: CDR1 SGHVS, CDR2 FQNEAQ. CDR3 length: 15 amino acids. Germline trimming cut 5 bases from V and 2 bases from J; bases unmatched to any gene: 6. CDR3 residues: CASSLQGGGNQPQHF. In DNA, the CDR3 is TGTGCCAGCAGCCTCCAGGGGGGGGGCAATCAGCCCCAGCATTTT.

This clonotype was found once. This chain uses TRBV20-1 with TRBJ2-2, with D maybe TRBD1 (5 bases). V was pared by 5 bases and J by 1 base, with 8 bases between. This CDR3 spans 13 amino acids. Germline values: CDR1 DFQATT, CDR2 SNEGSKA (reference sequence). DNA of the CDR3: TGCAGTGCTCCCGACAGGAACACCGGGGAGCTGTTTTTT. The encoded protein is CSAPDRNTGELFF.

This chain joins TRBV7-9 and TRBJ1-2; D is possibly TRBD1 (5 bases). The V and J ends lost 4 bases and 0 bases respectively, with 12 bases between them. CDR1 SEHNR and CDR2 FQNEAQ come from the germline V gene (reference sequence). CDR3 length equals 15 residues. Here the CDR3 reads CASSSWDSSNYGYTF. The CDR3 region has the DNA TGTGCCAGCAGCTCCTGGGACTCTTCTAACTATGGCTACACCTTC.

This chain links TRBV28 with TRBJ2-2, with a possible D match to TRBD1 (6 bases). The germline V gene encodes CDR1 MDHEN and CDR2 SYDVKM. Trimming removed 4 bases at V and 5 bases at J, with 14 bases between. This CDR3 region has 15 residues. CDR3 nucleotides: TGTGCCAGCAGTTCCCACGGGACATTAACCGGGGAGCTGTTTTTT. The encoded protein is CASSSHGTLTGELFF.

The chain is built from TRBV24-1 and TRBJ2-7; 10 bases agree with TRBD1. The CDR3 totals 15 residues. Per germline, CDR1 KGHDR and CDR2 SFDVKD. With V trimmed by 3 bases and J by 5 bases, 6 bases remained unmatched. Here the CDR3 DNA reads TGTGCCACCAGTGATCCGCGGGACAGGGGCCACGAGCAGTACTTC. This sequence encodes CATSDPRDRGHEQYF.

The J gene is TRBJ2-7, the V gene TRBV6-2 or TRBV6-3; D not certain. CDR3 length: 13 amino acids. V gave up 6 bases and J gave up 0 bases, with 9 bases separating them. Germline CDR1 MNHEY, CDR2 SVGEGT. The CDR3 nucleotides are TGTGCCAGCAGCACAGAATACTCCTACGAGCAGTACTTC. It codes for CASSTEYSYEQYF.

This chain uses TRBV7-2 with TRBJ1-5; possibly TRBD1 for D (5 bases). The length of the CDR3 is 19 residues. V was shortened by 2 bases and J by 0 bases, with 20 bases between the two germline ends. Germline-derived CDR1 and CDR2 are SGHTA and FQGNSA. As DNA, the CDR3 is TGTGCCAGCAGCTTAAGGGGCCCAGCTTCCTTTTATAGCAATCAGCCCCAGCATTTT. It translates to CASSLRGPASFYSNQPQHF.

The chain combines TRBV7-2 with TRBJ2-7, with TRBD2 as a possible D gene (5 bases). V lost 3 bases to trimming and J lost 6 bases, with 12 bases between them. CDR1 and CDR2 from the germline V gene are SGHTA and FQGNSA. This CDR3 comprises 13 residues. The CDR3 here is CASSFKLVSEQYF. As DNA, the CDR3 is TGTGCCAGCAGCTTTAAACTAGTTTCCGAGCAGTACTTC.

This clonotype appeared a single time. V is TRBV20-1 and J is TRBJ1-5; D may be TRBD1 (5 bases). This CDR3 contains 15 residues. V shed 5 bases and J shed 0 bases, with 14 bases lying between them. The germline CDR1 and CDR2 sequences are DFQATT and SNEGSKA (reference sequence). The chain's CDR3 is CSAATRVYSNQPQHF. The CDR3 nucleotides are TGCAGTGCTGCTACCAGGGTCTATAGCAATCAGCCCCAGCATTTT.

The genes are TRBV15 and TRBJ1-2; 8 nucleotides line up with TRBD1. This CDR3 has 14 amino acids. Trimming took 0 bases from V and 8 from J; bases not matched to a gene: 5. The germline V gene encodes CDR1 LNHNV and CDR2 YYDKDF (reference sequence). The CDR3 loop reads CATSRDLTGGGYTF. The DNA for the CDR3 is TGTGCCACCAGCAGAGATTTAACAGGGGGAGGCTACACCTTC.

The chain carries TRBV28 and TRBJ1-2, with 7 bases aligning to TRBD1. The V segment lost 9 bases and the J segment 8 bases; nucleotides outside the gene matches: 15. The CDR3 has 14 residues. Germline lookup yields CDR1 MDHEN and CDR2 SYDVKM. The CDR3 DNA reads TGTGCCAGTGGCGGGGGGGGACAGCCGAGGGGCTACACCTTC. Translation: CASGGGGQPRGYTF.

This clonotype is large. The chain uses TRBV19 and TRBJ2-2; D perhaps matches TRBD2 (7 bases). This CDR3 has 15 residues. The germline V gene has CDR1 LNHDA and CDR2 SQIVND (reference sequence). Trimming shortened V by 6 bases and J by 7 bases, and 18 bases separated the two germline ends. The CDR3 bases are TGTGCCAGTAGCTTAGGGGGGGTTTCATACGGGGAGCTGTTTTTT. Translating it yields CASSLGGVSYGELFF.

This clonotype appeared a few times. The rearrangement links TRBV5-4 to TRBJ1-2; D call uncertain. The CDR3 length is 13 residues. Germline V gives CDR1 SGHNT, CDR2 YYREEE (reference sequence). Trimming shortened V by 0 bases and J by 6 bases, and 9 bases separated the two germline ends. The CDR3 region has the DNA TGTGCCAGCAGCTTGGACACCCTTAATGGCTACACCTTC. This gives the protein CASSLDTLNGYTF.

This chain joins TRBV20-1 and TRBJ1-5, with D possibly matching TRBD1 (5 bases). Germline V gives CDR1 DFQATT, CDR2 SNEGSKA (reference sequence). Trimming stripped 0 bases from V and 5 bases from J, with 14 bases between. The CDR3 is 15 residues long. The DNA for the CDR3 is TGCAGTGCTAGAGATTCCTCGAGGGGCGATCAGCCCCAGCATTTT. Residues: CSARDSSRGDQPQHF.

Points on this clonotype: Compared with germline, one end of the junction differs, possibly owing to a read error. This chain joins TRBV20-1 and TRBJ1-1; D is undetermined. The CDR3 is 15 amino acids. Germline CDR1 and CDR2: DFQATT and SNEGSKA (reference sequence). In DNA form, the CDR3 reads TGCAGTGCTAGAAGTGGGCCGAACCCGAACTCTGAAGCTTTCTTT. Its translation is CSARSGPNPNSEAFF.

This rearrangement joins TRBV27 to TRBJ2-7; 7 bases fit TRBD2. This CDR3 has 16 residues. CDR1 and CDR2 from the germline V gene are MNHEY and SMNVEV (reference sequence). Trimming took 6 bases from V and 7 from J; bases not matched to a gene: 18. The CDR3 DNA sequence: TGTGCCAGCAGATCGGGAAGCGGGGCCAAAAGTCGGGAGCAGTACTTC. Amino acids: CASRSGSGAKSREQYF.

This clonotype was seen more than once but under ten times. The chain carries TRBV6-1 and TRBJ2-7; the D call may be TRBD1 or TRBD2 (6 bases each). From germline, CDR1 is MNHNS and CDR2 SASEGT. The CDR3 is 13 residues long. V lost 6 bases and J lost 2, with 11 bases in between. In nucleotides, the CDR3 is TGTGCCAGCAGCAGGGGACTGACCTACGAGCAGTACTTC. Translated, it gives CASSRGLTYEQYF.

The CDR3 here is CASSFSGPNNEQFF. The CDR3 nucleotides read TGTGCCAGCAGTTTTTCGGGCCCGAACAATGAGCAGTTCTTC. The gene calls are TRBV12-3 or TRBV12-4 and TRBJ2-1; D is unresolved. This CDR3 is 14 amino acids long. Trimming shortened V by 3 bases and J by 5 bases, and 11 bases separated the two germline ends.

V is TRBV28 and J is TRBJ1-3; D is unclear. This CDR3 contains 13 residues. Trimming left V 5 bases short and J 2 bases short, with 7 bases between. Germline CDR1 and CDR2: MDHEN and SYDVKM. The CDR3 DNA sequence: TGTGCCAGCAGTCGAGGCCCTGGAAACACCATATATTTT. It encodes CASSRGPGNTIYF.

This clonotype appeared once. In DNA, the CDR3 is TGTGCCAGCAGCGTCATAGGAAACACCATATATTTT. This encodes CASSVIGNTIYF. The chain recombines TRBV9 with TRBJ1-3, with D unclear. CDR1 and CDR2 (germline): SGDLS, YYNGEE. The V and J ends lost 2 bases and 4 bases respectively, with 4 bases between them. The CDR3 totals 12 residues.

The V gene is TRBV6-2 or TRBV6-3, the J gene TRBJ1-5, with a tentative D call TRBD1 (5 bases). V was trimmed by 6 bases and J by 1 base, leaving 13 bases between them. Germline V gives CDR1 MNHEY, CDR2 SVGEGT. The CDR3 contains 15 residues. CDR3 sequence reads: CASRGAAGSNQPQHF. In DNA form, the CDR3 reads TGTGCCAGCAGGGGTGCGGCAGGGAGCAATCAGCCCCAGCATTTT.